Here is one T cell receptor (beta chain) with its context. This record belongs to a study of regulatory T cells in long-lasting Graves disease. Libraries of TCR beta came from iRepertoire HTBI primers plus Arm-PCR of CDR3 regions. From the multiplex PCR reads, TCRdb called clonotypes with MiXCR, one entry per CDR3 protein. The sample includes fewer than 650,000 distinct CDR3 sequences, roughly 16% of them seen just once. Described time point: newly diagnosed GD, antithyroid drugs for less than 3 months. RNA extracted from PBMCs served as the sequencing template. Germline V lookup: CDR1 KGHSY, CDR2 FQNENV. CDR3 length: 16 amino acids. V trimming: 3 bases; J trimming: 3 bases; junction bases outside the gene matches: 7. This same sample was also part of a study on T cells in Graves' hyperthyroidism and ophthalmopathy.

This receptor was obtained from a man younger than 35 with Graves disease. The source material was peripheral blood mononuclear cells (PBMCs), sampled at new diagnosis, from a patient treated with antithyroid drugs. The chain combines TRBV16 with TRBJ1-2, with 10 bases that match TRBD1. DNA of the CDR3: TGTGCCAGCAGCCAGGGGACAGGGGCTATCGACTATGGCTACACCTTC. Protein sequence: CASSQGTGAIDYGYTF.